This paragraph reports one TCR beta chain. What antigen it recognizes has not been identified. Base quality data are lacking; no much larger clone is found one base away. This sample is drawn from a study of blood T cell repertoires in COVID-19 (dated by TCRdb to 2020 to 2021). Context from the whole study: Collaborator samples came from the United States, Italy and Spain and covered acute and convalescent phases of COVID-19. Where available, HLA class I and class II types were taken from metadata supplied by the sample provider and were not determined by assay-based typing. Subjects who had been exposed to COVID-19, were actively infected with it, or had recovered from it provided the deeply sampled blood TCRbeta repertoires that made up the dataset. The repertoires were made available in a free public database intended to serve as a resource for research on the immune response to SARS-CoV-2. The prospective study material was composed of cDNA or gDNA derived from T cells, B-cell-depleted T cells, or PBMCs. The samples were drawn from the first 160 participants of the ongoing ImmuneRACE study and from some 1,300 subjects provided by 6 global collaborators. Nearly every sample came with metadata listing a de-identified subject ID, COVID-19 status, age in years and sex. General conclusions and limits of the study: How much clinical and demographic metadata was included differed by source and by participant, and the metadata was provided uncurated.

TCRbeta CDR3 regions were amplified from genomic DNA using the immunoSEQ Assay, a bias-controlled multiplex PCR. From the authors' description of their analysis: Within the assay, amplification of reference gene primers was used to estimate how many nucleated cells each sample contained. Sequence reads were collapsed and filtered to measure the absolute abundance of every unique TCRbeta CDR3 rearrangement. Productive Simpson clonality was computed per sample as the square root of Simpson's diversity index over productive rearrangements. In its TCRdb copy, this immuneACCESS table keeps in-frame sequences only and misses some clones. Where compared with another copy, unresolved V genes explain less than half of these, and the others have no known cause. V and J calls and clone size are given by that table; D and trimming were obtained from the DNA. Across this sample there are about 470,000 clones, with approximately 90% seen only once. Together, the top ten hold 0.7% of the sample.

Participants in the prospective study were enrolled through a virtual design, were aged about 18 to 90 years, and lived in 24 United States geographic areas. In the prospective study, cohorts were assigned on the basis of participant-reported clinical history obtained from a screening survey and a study questionnaire. For ImmuneRACE Cohort 3, a participant was defined as recovered based on two consecutive negative NP/OP PCR tests, clearance by a healthcare professional, or resolution of symptoms. In the prospective study, whole blood, serum and a nasopharyngeal or oropharyngeal swab were collected from each participant by mobile phlebotomists. Additional blood draws and questionnaires over an approximately two-month period could optionally be provided by prospective study participants. Prospective study blood samples were shipped either frozen or at room temperature before DNA extraction. Sequences SGHRS (CDR1) and YFSETQ (CDR2) are obtained from the germline V gene. Including the terminal cysteine and phenylalanine, the CDR3 comprises 16 residues. The kept DNA is CDR3 alone, 48 bases in frame from the first base. V is cut by 0 bases and J by 0 bases, and the space between the germline ends is 9 bases.

The sequence links TRBV5-1 to TRBJ1-4; TRBD1 might be the D gene, on 5 matching bases. This clonotype originated in a woman between 18 and 30 years old who had recovered from COVID-19. Sample: PBMCs or T cells enriched from blood (not recorded which). At the DNA level, the sequence is TGCGCCAGCAGCTTGGGTGGCAGGGCAACTAATGAAAAACTGTTTTTT. Translated, this gives CASSLGGRATNEKLFF.